This is a list of T cell receptor beta chains from one sample in a study of blood T cell repertoires in COVID-19. Only in-frame clones appear in the TCRdb table, and some are missing; sequencing was by immunoSEQ multiplex PCR. The profile shows 400,000 to 500,000 clones, about 88% of them singletons. The sequenced material came from PBMCs or T cells enriched from blood (not recorded which). These TCRs come from a woman under 30 who had been exposed to COVID-19. The conserved cysteine and the conserved F or W are not part of the CDR3 here. D genes are given only for firm matches.

D: -; J: TRBJ1-2; V: TRBV3-1/TRBV3-2; CDR3: ASSQDRVTGSYGYT
D: -; J: TRBJ2-5; V: TRBV28; CDR3: ASSIEDATGQETQY
D: TRBD1; J: TRBJ2-7; V: TRBV5-8; CDR3: ASSSGQGMSY
D: TRBD2; J: TRBJ2-1; V: TRBV19; CDR3: AASLGGAGEQF
D: -; J: TRBJ2-7; V: TRBV7-9; CDR3: ASSFRDFAYEQY
D: -; J: TRBJ1-5; V: TRBV5-5; CDR3: ASSFTGLHSNQPQH
D: -; J: TRBJ2-1; V: TRBV27; CDR3: ASSRLQGIEQF
D: -; J: TRBJ2-1; V: TRBV6-5; CDR3: ASSLHRDYNEQF
D: TRBD2; J: TRBJ2-4; V: TRBV28; CDR3: ASSPRRAGGVSGKNIQY
D: -; J: TRBJ1-2; V: TRBV7-2; CDR3: ASSAPDRANYGYT
D: TRBD2; J: TRBJ2-3; V: TRBV15; CDR3: ATSGRGVNTDTQY
D: -; J: TRBJ1-1; V: TRBV19; CDR3: ASSPRTAFKNTEAF
D: TRBD1; J: TRBJ1-1; V: TRBV28; CDR3: ASRSGTGIRNTEAF
D: -; J: TRBJ2-5; V: TRBV10-2; CDR3: ASRRSQETQY
D: TRBD2; J: TRBJ2-3; V: TRBV20-1; CDR3: SASILAGSTDTQY
D: -; J: TRBJ1-2; V: TRBV7-8; CDR3: ASSTGGGTPYGYT
D: -; J: TRBJ2-2; V: TRBV27; CDR3: ASSLRGEWGVNTGELF
D: TRBD2; J: TRBJ2-1; V: TRBV18; CDR3: ASRGLAGSSYNEQF
D: TRBD2; J: TRBJ2-5; V: TRBV12-5; CDR3: ASGSGEGLETQY
D: -; J: TRBJ1-3; V: TRBV6-5; CDR3: ASSYSSGRRGNTIY
D: TRBD1; J: TRBJ1-6; V: TRBV3-1/TRBV3-2; CDR3: ASSLFRTGTGWMNSPLH
D: TRBD1; J: TRBJ1-2; V: TRBV19; CDR3: ASRSGQGDYGYT
D: -; J: TRBJ2-1; V: TRBV6-5; CDR3: ASRKGLVTEQF
D: TRBD1; J: TRBJ1-1; V: TRBV3-1/TRBV3-2; CDR3: ASSRYRDRENTEAF
D: TRBD1; J: TRBJ1-2; V: TRBV5-1; CDR3: ASSLGGQYYYGYT
D: -; J: TRBJ1-2; V: TRBV21-1; CDR3: ASSKRDINYGYT
D: TRBD1; J: TRBJ1-4; V: TRBV5-1; CDR3: ASSLTTGANEKLF
D: TRBD1; J: TRBJ2-1; V: TRBV30; CDR3: AWNRDRGFNEQF
D: -; J: TRBJ1-4; V: TRBV28; CDR3: ASSFSPRATNEKLF
D: TRBD1; J: TRBJ2-1; V: TRBV19; CDR3: ASSSRRDRDNEQF
D: -; J: TRBJ2-3; V: TRBV14; CDR3: ASSQEGLGGTDTQY
D: TRBD1; J: TRBJ1-2; V: TRBV18; CDR3: ASSPDRDAYGYT
D: TRBD1; J: TRBJ2-7; V: TRBV28; CDR3: ASSLWGQGSWEQY
D: -; J: TRBJ2-7; V: TRBV18; CDR3: ASSPAGDYEQY
D: -; J: TRBJ1-3; V: TRBV18; CDR3: ASSPRQDGNTIY
D: TRBD2; J: TRBJ2-5; V: TRBV11-2; CDR3: ASSLDGGRRYETQY
D: -; J: TRBJ1-3; V: TRBV28; CDR3: ASSLDSNSGNTIY
D: TRBD1; J: TRBJ1-1; V: TRBV7-6; CDR3: ASSLGIGGQAEAF
D: TRBD1; J: TRBJ2-7; V: TRBV7-8; CDR3: ASSSAGQGTYEQY
D: -; J: TRBJ1-2; V: TRBV19; CDR3: ASTDQGIYGYT